The source of this T cell receptor (beta chain) is a study of early T cells in non-severe SARS-CoV-2 infection. As for the study in general: Chains were not paired, and sequencing was done on bulk RNA from unsorted whole blood.

Looked up from germline, CDR1 is MNHNY and CDR2 is SVGAGI (reference sequence). V lost 0 bases and J lost 4, with 14 bases in between. This CDR3 is 16 amino acids long. Each single cDNA molecule received a unique molecular identifier. MiXCR, applied by TCRdb to the 5' RACE reads, yields one record per CDR3 protein. The sample comprises about 77,000 distinct CDR3 sequences, more than 4% of which are singletons, and under 8% rests with the top ten. The chain combines TRBV6-6 with TRBJ2-3, with a weak D call TRBD2 (6 bases). The sequences come from whole blood, collected at baseline. This receptor was obtained from an adult who was a healthcare worker with PCR-confirmed SARS-CoV-2 infection or an uninfected control (not recorded which). Here the CDR3 reads CASSYSRGRGPDTQYF. The CDR3 DNA reads TGTGCCAGCAGTTACTCTCGGGGGAGAGGCCCAGATACGCAGTATTTT.